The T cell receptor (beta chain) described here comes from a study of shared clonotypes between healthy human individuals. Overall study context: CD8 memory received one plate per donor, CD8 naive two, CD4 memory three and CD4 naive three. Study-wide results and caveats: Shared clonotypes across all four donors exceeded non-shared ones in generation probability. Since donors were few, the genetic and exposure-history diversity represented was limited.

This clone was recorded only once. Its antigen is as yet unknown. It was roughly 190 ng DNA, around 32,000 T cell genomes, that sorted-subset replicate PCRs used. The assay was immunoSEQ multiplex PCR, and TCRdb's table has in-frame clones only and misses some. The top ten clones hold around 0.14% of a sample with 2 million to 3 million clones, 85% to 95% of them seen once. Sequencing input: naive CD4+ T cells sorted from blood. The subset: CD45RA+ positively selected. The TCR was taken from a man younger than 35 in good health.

The CDR3 here is CASRNENSPLHF. DNA of the CDR3: TGCGCCAGCAGGAATGAAAATTCACCCCTCCACTTT. The chain uses TRBV5-1 and TRBJ1-6; no clear D. CDR1 is SGHRS and CDR2 is YFSETQ in the germline V gene. This CDR3 spans 12 amino acids. Deletions cut 5 bases from V and 7 bases from J, with 7 bases between.